Presented here are 13 T cell receptor beta chains from one specimen sequenced in a study of identical twins. A single record per CDR3 protein comes from TCRdb applying MiXCR to the 5' RACE reads. Counted here are about 460,000 distinct CDR3 sequences, approximately 15% occurring once; the ten biggest clones make up around 0.52%. This sample also appeared in a second study, on yellow fever vaccine responses in identical twins.

The specimen sequenced was CD4+ T cells sorted from blood. The receptors derive from a woman between 18 and 29 years old in good health.

This clonotype was seen only a few times. CDR3 nucleotide sequence: TGTGCCAGCAGCTTAACCCACTGGACAGGGCGGGAGACCCAGTACTTC. Translating it yields CASSLTHWTGRETQYF. The chain links TRBV7-2 to TRBJ2-5, with TRBD1 matching 8 bases. With V trimmed by 2 bases and J by 5 bases, 10 bases remained unmatched. This CDR3 comprises 16 residues. CDR1 SGHTA and CDR2 FQGNSA come from the germline V gene.

The chain joins TRBV20-1 to TRBJ2-1; TRBD1 agrees at 10 bases. J gave up 4 bases and V 6 bases, and 6 bases lay outside the gene matches. Looked up from germline, CDR1 is DFQATT and CDR2 is SNEGSKA (reference sequence). This CDR3 has 14 residues. The CDR3 reads CSATRDRGYNEQFF. The CDR3, as DNA: TGCAGTGCCACCCGGGACAGGGGATACAATGAGCAGTTCTTC.

The rearrangement links TRBV20-1 to TRBJ1-6; D not certain. Germline V gene data show CDR1 as DFQATT and CDR2 as SNEGSKA (reference sequence). The CDR3 extends over 14 amino acids. V shed 1 base and J shed 6 bases, with 10 bases lying between them. CDR3 nucleotide sequence: TGCAGTGCTAGAGTTAACAGCCTTAATTCACCCCTCCACTTT. It is translated as CSARVNSLNSPLHF.

The rearrangement joins TRBV2 to TRBJ2-2; TRBD2 matches at 13 bases. V lost 9 bases and J lost 5; bases outside the gene matches: 3. In germline, CDR1 is SNHLY, CDR2 FYNNEI. The CDR3 is made up of 14 amino acids. CDR3 loop: CARRTSGSTGELFF. The CDR3 region has the DNA TGTGCCAGACGGACTAGCGGGAGTACCGGGGAGCTGTTTTTT.

This clonotype was counted only a few times. The chain carries TRBV5-6 and TRBJ2-1; TRBD2 is a possible D gene (7 bases). V lost 4 bases, J lost 2 bases, and 16 bases lay in between. CDR3 length: 16 residues. Germline CDR1 is SGHDT and CDR2 is YYEEEE. The CDR3 region is CASSDPRGATYNEQFF. In DNA form, the CDR3 reads TGTGCCAGCAGCGATCCCCGGGGGGCGACCTACAATGAGCAGTTCTTC.

This clonotype was counted only a few times. The V call is TRBV5-1, the J call TRBJ2-7; D gene uncertain. The CDR3 is 13 amino acids. Germline CDR1 reads SGHRS; CDR2 reads YFSETQ. The V and J ends lost 5 bases and 1 base respectively, with 10 bases between them. CDR3 sequence (DNA): TGCGCCAGCAGGGCGGACGGATCCTACGAGCAGTACTTC. Translated: CASRADGSYEQYF.

The chain has TRBV27 and TRBJ2-6; D remains ambiguous. The germline CDR1 and CDR2 sequences are MNHEY and SMNVEV (reference sequence). The CDR3 length is 14 residues. Between the trimmed V and J ends, which lost 7 bases and 4 bases, there was a span of 11 bases. Here the CDR3 reads CASTMSDGANVLTF. In DNA, the CDR3 is TGTGCCAGCACGATGTCGGACGGGGCCAACGTCCTGACTTTC.

The chain joins TRBV4-2 to TRBJ2-7, with 8 bases fitting TRBD2. Per germline, CDR1 LGHNA and CDR2 YNFKEQ. There are 17 residues in the CDR3. Losses at the gene ends were 2 bases for V and 1 base for J; bases not matched to a gene: 10. This chain's CDR3 is CASSQITLGLVSYEQYF. CDR3 DNA sequence: TGTGCCAGCAGCCAAATAACTTTGGGACTAGTTTCCTACGAGCAGTACTTC.

This clonotype was seen at least ten times. The chain is built from TRBV12-3 or TRBV12-4 and TRBJ2-7, with a possible D match to TRBD1 (6 bases). The V end was cut by 5 bases, the J end by 2 bases, with 16 bases between. CDR3 size: 15 residues. As DNA, the CDR3 is TGTGCCAGCAGTCCCGGGACATCAGGGGCCTACGAGCAGTACTTC. Residues: CASSPGTSGAYEQYF.

This clonotype was seen many times. The chain combines TRBV20-1 with TRBJ2-2; 11 bases fit TRBD2. The germline V gene has CDR1 DFQATT and CDR2 SNEGSKA (reference sequence). The CDR3 totals 15 residues. Trimming at V came to 1 base and at J to 5 bases, leaving 3 bases not matched to a gene. The CDR3 nucleotides are TGCAGTGCTAGAGGGGCTAGCGGGAGGACCGGGGAGCTGTTTTTT. Its translation: CSARGASGRTGELFF.

The table lists this clonotype with a few counts. The chain joins TRBV3-1 to TRBJ2-3; D call uncertain. Per the germline V gene, CDR1 is LGHDT and CDR2 is YNNKEL (reference sequence). The V end was cut by 4 bases, the J end by 2 bases, with 7 bases between. The CDR3 covers 13 residues. CDR3 sequence reads: CASSPRFTDTQYF. The DNA for the CDR3 is TGTGCCAGCAGCCCCCGGTTCACAGATACGCAGTATTTT.

This clonotype has only a few counts. CDR3 amino acids: CASSEYTGYTDTQYF. The DNA for the CDR3 is TGTGCCAGCAGTGAATATACAGGCTACACAGATACGCAGTATTTT. This chain joins TRBV25-1 and TRBJ2-3, with a tentative D call TRBD1 (5 bases). CDR3 length equals 15 residues. The ends were cut back, 0 bases at V and 2 bases at J, with 9 bases in the middle. Germline V lookup: CDR1 MGHDK, CDR2 SYGVNS.

This chain connects TRBV29-1 to TRBJ2-6; unclear D gene. Germline-derived CDR1 and CDR2 are SQVTM and ANQGSEA. V lost 6 bases and J lost 2, with 8 bases in between. CDR3 length: 13 residues. The CDR3 DNA reads as TGCAGCGTGTCGCAAGCTGGGGCCAACGTCCTGACTTTC. It yields the protein CSVSQAGANVLTF.